The 9 T cell receptor beta chains below were found in one sample sequenced in a study of cytomegalovirus exposure and HLA in healthy donors. PCR amplification relied on 60 Vbeta primers (plus 13 Jbeta primers). Sequencing was performed with immunoSEQ multiplex PCR; in TCRdb, only in-frame clones are kept and a portion is missing. The table lists about 280,000 clones, approximately 90% of them singletons. The sample taken for sequencing was PBMCs. These receptors were taken from a woman between 18 and 30 years old in good health and CMV-seronegative.

The chain joins TRBV6-6 to TRBJ2-1, with 7 bases aligning to TRBD2. From germline, CDR1 is MNHNY and CDR2 SVGAGI (reference sequence). The CDR3 runs to 15 residues. Trimming cost V 11 bases and J 1 base; bases outside gene matches: 11. This chain's CDR3 is CAVNRGELSYNEQFF. CDR3 sequence (DNA): TGTGCCGTCAATCGGGGGGAACTTTCCTACAATGAGCAGTTCTTC.

The chain carries TRBV4-1 and TRBJ2-3; perhaps TRBD2 as D (6 bases). The germline gives CDR1 MGHRA, CDR2 YSYEKL. This CDR3 is 13 amino acids long. With 0 bases removed from V and 7 bases from J, the gap between germline ends came to 8 bases. The CDR3 nucleotides are TGCGCCAGCAGCCAAGATCGGGAGAATACGCAGTATTTT. The encoded protein is CASSQDRENTQYF.

This chain links TRBV11-2 with TRBJ2-1; TRBD2 might be the D (7 bases). CDR1 SGHAT and CDR2 FQNNGV come from the germline V gene. CDR3 size: 16 residues. Trimming removed 7 bases at V and 6 bases at J, with 22 bases between. CDR3 sequence (DNA): TGTGCCAGCACTGAAGGTAGGGGGGGCAGCGTCAATGAGCAGTTCTTC. The encoded protein is CASTEGRGGSVNEQFF. The full variable domain, in which reference TRBV11-2 and TRBJ2-1 provide the parts outside the CDR3, is EAGVAQSPRYKIIEKRQSVAFWCNPISGHATLYWYQQILGQGPKLLIQFQNNGVVDDSQLPKDRFSAERLKGVDSTLKIQPAKLEDSAVYLCASTEGRGGSVNEQFFGPGTRLTVL.

The V and J genes are TRBV11-2 and TRBJ1-1; the D is unclear. V gave up 3 bases and J gave up 4 bases, with 9 bases separating them. The CDR3 sequence is 13 residues long. Looked up from germline, CDR1 is SGHAT and CDR2 is FQNNGV. The DNA of the CDR3 is TGTGCCAGCAGCTTCGGGGTTCGCACTGAAGCTTTCTTT. Its translation: CASSFGVRTEAFF.

This clone appeared once. This chain links TRBV5-6 with TRBJ2-3, with TRBD2 matching 11 bases. Trimming cost V 6 bases and J 5 bases; bases outside gene matches: 11. The germline CDR1 and CDR2 sequences are SGHDT and YYEEEE. The CDR3 has 16 amino acids. The CDR3 bases are TGTGCCAGCATCGAATTGTCACTAGCGGGGGTAGATACGCAGTATTTT. It yields the protein CASIELSLAGVDTQYF.

V and J are TRBV6-5 and TRBJ1-3, with D hard to call. The V end lost 5 bases, the J end lost 0 bases, and 8 bases lay between the germline ends. The CDR3 covers 14 residues. Germline V gene lookup returns CDR1 MNHEY and CDR2 SVGAGI. The CDR3 DNA reads TGTGCCAGCAGTCAGGACTTCTCTGGAAACACCATATATTTT. It yields the protein CASSQDFSGNTIYF.

The chain uses TRBV18 and TRBJ1-1; D not resolved. The CDR3 extends over 14 amino acids. Germline CDR1 is KGHSH and CDR2 is LQKENI. Between the trimmed V and J ends, which lost 5 bases and 3 bases, there was a span of 13 bases. The CDR3: CASSAEVGYTEAFF. CDR3 DNA: TGTGCCAGCTCAGCGGAGGTAGGGTACACTGAAGCTTTCTTT. The entire variable domain, with the rest obtained from reference TRBV18 and TRBJ1-1, is as follows: NAGVMQNPRHLVRRRGQEARLRCSPMKGHSHVYWYRQLPEEGLKFMVYLQKENIIDESGMPKERFSAEFPKEGPSILRIQQVVRGDSAAYFCASSAEVGYTEAFFGQGTRLTVV.

The rearrangement joins TRBV28 to TRBJ1-1, with 8 positions matching TRBD1. With V trimmed by 2 bases and J by 1 base, 15 bases remained unmatched. CDR3 length equals 19 residues. The germline V gene has CDR1 MDHEN and CDR2 SYDVKM. The chain's CDR3 is CASSLLISPGGYKNTEAFF. The CDR3 DNA is TGTGCCAGCAGTTTACTTATAAGTCCAGGGGGCTACAAGAACACTGAAGCTTTCTTT. Complete variable domain (other parts from reference TRBV28 and TRBJ1-1): DVKVTQSSRYLVKRTGEKVFLECVQDMDHENMFWYRQDPGLGLRLIYFSYDVKMKEKGDIPEGYSVSREKKERFSLILESASTNQTSMYLCASSLLISPGGYKNTEAFFGQGTRLTVV.

The sample holds one count of this clone. The CDR3 nucleotides read TGTGCCAGCAGCCCCCCAAGCGGGGCAGACATTCAGTACTTC. Protein: CASSPPSGADIQYF. V usage is TRBV27 and J usage is TRBJ2-4; 7 bases are a match to TRBD2. The CDR3 loop spans 14 amino acids. J gave up 8 bases and V 6 bases, and 10 bases lay outside the gene matches. Germline loops: CDR1 MNHEY, CDR2 SMNVEV (reference sequence).